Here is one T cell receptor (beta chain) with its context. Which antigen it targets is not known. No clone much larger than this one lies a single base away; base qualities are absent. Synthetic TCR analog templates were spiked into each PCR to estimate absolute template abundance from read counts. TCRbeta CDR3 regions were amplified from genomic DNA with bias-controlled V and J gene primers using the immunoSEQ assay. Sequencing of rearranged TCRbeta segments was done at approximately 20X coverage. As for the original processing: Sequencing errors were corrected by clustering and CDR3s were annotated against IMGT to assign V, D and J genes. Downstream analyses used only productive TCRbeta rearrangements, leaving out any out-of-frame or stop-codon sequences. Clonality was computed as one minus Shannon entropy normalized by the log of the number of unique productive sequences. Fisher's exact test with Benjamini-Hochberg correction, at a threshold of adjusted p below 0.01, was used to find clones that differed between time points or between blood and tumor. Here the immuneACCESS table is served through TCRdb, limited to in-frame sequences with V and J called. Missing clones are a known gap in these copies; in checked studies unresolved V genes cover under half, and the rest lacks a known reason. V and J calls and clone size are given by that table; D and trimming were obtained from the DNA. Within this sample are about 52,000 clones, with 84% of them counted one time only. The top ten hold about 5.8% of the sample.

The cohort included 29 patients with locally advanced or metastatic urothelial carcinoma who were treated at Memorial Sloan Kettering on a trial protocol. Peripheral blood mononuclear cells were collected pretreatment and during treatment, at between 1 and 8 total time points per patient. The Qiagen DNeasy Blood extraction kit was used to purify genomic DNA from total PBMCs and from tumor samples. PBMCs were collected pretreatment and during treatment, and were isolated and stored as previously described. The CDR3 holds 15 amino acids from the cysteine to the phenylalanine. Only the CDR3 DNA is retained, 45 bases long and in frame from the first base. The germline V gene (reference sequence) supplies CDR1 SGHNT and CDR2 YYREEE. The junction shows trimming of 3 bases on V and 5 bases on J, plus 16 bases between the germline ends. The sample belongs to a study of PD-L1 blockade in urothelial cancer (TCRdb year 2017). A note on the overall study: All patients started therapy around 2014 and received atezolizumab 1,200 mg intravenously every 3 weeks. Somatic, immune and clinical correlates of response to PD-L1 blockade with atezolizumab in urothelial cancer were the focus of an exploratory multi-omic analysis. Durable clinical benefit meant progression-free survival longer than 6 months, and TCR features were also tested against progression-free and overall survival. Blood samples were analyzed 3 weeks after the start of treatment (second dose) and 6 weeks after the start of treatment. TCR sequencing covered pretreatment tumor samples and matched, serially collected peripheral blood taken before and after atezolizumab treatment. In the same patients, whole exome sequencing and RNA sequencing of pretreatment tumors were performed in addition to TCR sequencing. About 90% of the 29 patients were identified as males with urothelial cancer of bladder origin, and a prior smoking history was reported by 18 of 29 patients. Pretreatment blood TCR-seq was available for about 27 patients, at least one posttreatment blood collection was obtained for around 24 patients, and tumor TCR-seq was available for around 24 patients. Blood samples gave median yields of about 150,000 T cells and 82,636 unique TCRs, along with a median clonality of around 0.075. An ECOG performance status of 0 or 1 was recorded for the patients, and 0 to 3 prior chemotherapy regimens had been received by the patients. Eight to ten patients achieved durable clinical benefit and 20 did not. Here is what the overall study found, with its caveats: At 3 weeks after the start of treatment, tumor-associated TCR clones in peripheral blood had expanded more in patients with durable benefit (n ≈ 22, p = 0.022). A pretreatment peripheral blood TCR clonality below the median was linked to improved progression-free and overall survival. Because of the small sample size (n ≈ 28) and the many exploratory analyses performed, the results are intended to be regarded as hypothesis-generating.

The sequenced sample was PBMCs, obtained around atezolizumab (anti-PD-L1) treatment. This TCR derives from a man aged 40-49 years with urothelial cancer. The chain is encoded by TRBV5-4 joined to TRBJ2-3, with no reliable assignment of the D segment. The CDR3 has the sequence CASSSTGPPRDTQYF. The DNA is TGTGCCAGCAGCTCGACTGGTCCCCCTCGAGATACGCAGTATTTT.